This T cell receptor (beta chain) was sequenced in a study of T cell clusters in autoimmune cytopenias. Study results and caveats: Active autoimmune hepatitis patients had around 2.9-fold fewer exclusive TRB clusters than healthy donors. The T cell clusters were defined only in silico, without experimental functional validation.

This CDR3 has 16 amino acids. Germline V gene data show CDR1 as MNHNY and CDR2 as SVGAGI (reference sequence). Each sample's input was roughly 270 ng genomic DNA, 30,000 to 45,000 genome equivalents. TRB rearrangements were amplified by touch-down multiplex PCR with mixed TRB-A/B primers. TCRdb re-called the multiplex PCR reads and catalogs CDR3 proteins one per entry, DNA excluded. Its table records 9,500 to 12,000 distinct CDR3 sequences. As for this clonotype: Its cognate antigen is unknown.

Another study also made use of these data, one on T cell repertoires in aging, cancer and after chemotherapy. That paper notes: Repeat sampling of healthy donors over several months to years showed clear clonal overlap.

This chain uses TRBV6-6 with TRBJ2-2; TCRdb indicates TRBD2, and absent DNA this call remains unverified. The source of this sequence is a human donor in good health. Input material: peripheral blood. CDR3 loop: CASSYIGLENTGELFF.